The 21 T cell receptor beta chains in this list originate from one sample, sequenced in a study of Ad26.COV2.S vaccination and SARS-CoV-2 variants. Profiling relied on immunoSEQ multiplex PCR, and the TCRdb table lists in-frame clones only, not all of them. Among roughly 400,000 clones listed, about 90% were seen once. Specified treatment: around 19 received Ad26.COV2.S at low or high dose, single or two shots; roughly 5 received placebo; per-sample allocation not given. After the first vaccine or placebo injection, samples were drawn on day 63. Specimen: peripheral blood, collected in a trial of Ad26.COV2.S vaccine versus placebo. These receptors all stem from a person between 18 and 65 years old who received the Ad26.COV2.S COVID-19 vaccine or a placebo.

The CDR3 sequence: CASSPGGVIHSGNTIYF. In nucleotides, the CDR3 is TGTGCCAGTAGTCCCGGGGGGGTAATACACTCTGGAAACACCATATATTTT. This chain uses TRBV19 with TRBJ1-3; a weak D match, TRBD1 (5 bases). CDR3 size: 17 residues. The germline V gene has CDR1 LNHDA and CDR2 SQIVND (reference sequence). V lost 5 bases, J lost 0 bases, and 17 bases lay in between. Together with reference TRBV19 and TRBJ1-3, the CDR3 gives the full variable domain: DGGITQSPKYLFRKEGQNVTLSCEQNLNHDAMYWYRQDPGQGLRLIYYSQIVNDFQKGDIAEGYSVSREKKESFPLTVTSAQKNPTAFYLCASSPGGVIHSGNTIYFGEGSWLTVV.

This sequence joins TRBV3-1 (or the pseudogene TRBV3-2) and TRBJ2-7; possible D gene TRBD1, 5 bases. The CDR3 spans 17 residues. CDR1 is LGHDT, CDR2 YNNKEL, per germline (reference sequence). V lost 5 bases, J lost 3 bases, and 23 bases lay in between. The CDR3 protein is CASSSPFGHSKLYEQYF. CDR3 coding DNA: TGTGCCAGCAGCTCGCCCTTTGGACATTCCAAACTCTACGAGCAGTACTTC.

CDR3 sequence (DNA): TGCGCCAGCAGCCAACCTAGCCCCGGGGAGCTGTTTTTT. Its protein is CASSQPSPGELFF. V usage is TRBV4-1 and J usage is TRBJ2-2, with D possibly being TRBD2 (5 bases). Germline loops: CDR1 MGHRA, CDR2 YSYEKL. Trimming removed 2 bases from V and 6 bases from J, with 7 bases in between. The CDR3 consists of 13 residues.

The rearrangement links TRBV11-2 to TRBJ2-1, with 9 bases aligning to TRBD1. V shed 4 bases, J shed 9 bases, and the junction held 10 bases outside the gene matches. Germline CDR1 is SGHAT and CDR2 is FQNNGV. The CDR3 totals 15 residues. The CDR3 bases are TGTGCCAGCAGCTCACGACAGGGGGGAAGTAGTGAGCAGTTCTTC. It codes for CASSSRQGGSSEQFF.

The chain has TRBV5-1 and TRBJ2-3; D is possibly TRBD2 (7 bases). The CDR3 totals 18 residues. The germline V and J ends were trimmed by 7 bases and 3 bases, with 27 bases remaining between them. Germline CDR1 SGHRS, CDR2 YFSETQ. CDR3 bases: TGCGCCAGCCACTTAGGAAAAAGGGCGGGGGCGCTGACAGATACGCAGTATTTT. This translates into CASHLGKRAGALTDTQYF.

This chain links TRBV4-1 with TRBJ1-3; D is ambiguous. V was cut by 1 base and J by 4 bases, with 11 bases left in between. The CDR3 is 15 amino acids. The germline CDR1 and CDR2 sequences are MGHRA and YSYEKL. The CDR3 is CASSQGSWPGNTIYF. The CDR3 DNA sequence: TGCGCCAGCAGCCAAGGATCTTGGCCCGGAAACACCATATATTTT.

With respect to this clone: This may be a read error, as it is one base from a much larger clone. Other nucleotide sequences from this sample produce the same CDR3. The rearrangement uses TRBV6-2 or TRBV6-3 and TRBJ2-7; the D is unclear. V was pared by 2 bases and J by 0 bases, with 5 bases between. CDR3 length: 13 amino acids. From germline, CDR1 is MNHEY and CDR2 SVGEGT. This CDR3 is CASSYGVSYEQYF. Here the CDR3 DNA reads TGTGCCAGCAGTTACGGGGTCTCCTACGAGCAGTACTTC.

The chain recombines TRBV10-1 with TRBJ1-5; 7 nucleotides line up with TRBD1. The CDR3 contains 15 residues. From germline, CDR1 is WNHNN and CDR2 SYGVQD (reference sequence). Trimming took 4 bases from V and 8 from J; bases not matched to a gene: 11. This CDR3 is CASSGTPGQRKPQHF. CDR3 in DNA: TGCGCCAGCAGTGGCACGCCGGGACAGCGGAAGCCCCAGCATTTT.

V usage is TRBV27 and J usage is TRBJ2-7, with 8 bases aligning to TRBD1. The CDR3 covers 14 residues. V shed 2 bases and J 6 bases; nucleotides not matched to a gene: 6. Per germline, CDR1 MNHEY and CDR2 SMNVEV (reference sequence). The CDR3 here is CASSLRWGQAEQYF. CDR3 nucleotides: TGTGCCAGCAGTTTAAGGTGGGGACAGGCCGAGCAGTACTTC.

This sequence joins TRBV10-3 and TRBJ2-7; D possibly corresponds to TRBD1 (5 bases). The CDR3 loop spans 13 amino acids. V was shortened by 10 bases and J by 0 bases, with 13 bases between the two germline ends. Germline assignment: CDR1 ENHRY and CDR2 SYGVKD. CDR3 DNA: TGTGCCACCAGAGGACAAGTCTCCTACGAGCAGTACTTC. Translation: CATRGQVSYEQYF.

V gene TRBV5-1 combines with J gene TRBJ2-3; D gene ambiguous. The CDR3 has 12 residues. Trimming pared 2 bases from V and 1 base from J, leaving 2 bases between. Per germline, CDR1 SGHRS and CDR2 YFSETQ. The CDR3 reads CASSFRTDTQYF. The CDR3 DNA is TGCGCCAGCAGCTTCCGCACAGATACGCAGTATTTT.

The chain recombines TRBV5-1 with TRBJ1-2, with D uncertain. The CDR3 totals 14 residues. Trimming stripped 4 bases from V and 1 base from J, with 11 bases between. Looked up from germline, CDR1 is SGHRS and CDR2 is YFSETQ. The CDR3: CASSPSNINYGYTF. The CDR3 bases are TGCGCCAGCAGCCCCTCTAACATTAACTATGGCTACACCTTC.

The chain combines TRBV4-3 with TRBJ1-2; D is uncertain. The CDR3 runs to 16 residues. Germline loops: CDR1 LGHNA, CDR2 YSLEER. The V end was cut by 0 bases, the J end by 4 bases, with 15 bases between. The CDR3 DNA follows: TGCGCCAGCAGCCAAGATTGGAAAGGTGACGTCTATGGCTACACCTTC. Its translation is CASSQDWKGDVYGYTF.

This chain links TRBV4-3 with TRBJ2-1; unclear D gene. CDR1 is LGHNA, CDR2 YSLEER, per germline. The V end lost 0 bases, the J end lost 1 base, and 7 bases lay between the germline ends. The CDR3 contains 15 residues. The CDR3 coding sequence is TGCGCCAGCAGCCAAGAGCTAGAATCCTACAATGAGCAGTTCTTC. As protein: CASSQELESYNEQFF.

The chain links TRBV10-3 to TRBJ2-4; either TRBD1 or TRBD2 may fit D (6 bases each). Trimming took 6 bases from V and 8 from J, leaving 17 bases between them. The CDR3 has 14 residues. Germline CDR1 ENHRY, CDR2 SYGVKD. In DNA form, the CDR3 reads TGTGCCATCAGCTTAAACAGGGAGGCCGACATTCAGTACTTC. This translates into CAISLNREADIQYF.

This clone is a singleton in its sample. The chain carries TRBV29-1 and TRBJ2-7; D tentatively fits TRBD1 or TRBD2 (5 bases each). With 6 bases removed from V and 2 bases from J, the gap between germline ends came to 14 bases. Per the germline V gene, CDR1 is SQVTM and CDR2 is ANQGSEA. This CDR3 contains 13 residues. The CDR3 nucleotides read TGCAGCGTGGTCGCCGGGGCTACCTACGAGCAGTACTTC. It specifies CSVVAGATYEQYF.

J is TRBJ1-4 and V is TRBV5-1, with D perhaps matching TRBD1 (6 bases). The CDR3 extends over 14 amino acids. V lost 2 bases and J lost 5, with 10 bases in between. Germline assignment: CDR1 SGHRS and CDR2 YFSETQ. The CDR3 sequence: CASSFSRGNEKLFF. The CDR3 DNA is TGCGCCAGCAGCTTTTCCAGGGGAAATGAAAAACTGTTTTTT. Full variable domain (remainder filled in from reference TRBV5-1 and TRBJ1-4): KAGVTQTPRYLIKTRGQQVTLSCSPISGHRSVSWYQQTPGQGLQFLFEYFSETQRNKGNFPGRFSGRQFSNSRSEMNVSTLELGDSALYLCASSFSRGNEKLFFGSGTQLSVL.

This chain connects TRBV19 to TRBJ2-7; 11 bases map to TRBD2. The V segment lost 3 bases and the J segment 3 bases; nucleotides outside the gene matches: 4. Germline V CDR1 and CDR2: LNHDA, SQIVND (reference sequence). CDR3 length: 15 amino acids. The CDR3 spells CASSILAGGHYEQYF. DNA of the CDR3: TGTGCCAGTAGTATCTTAGCGGGGGGGCACTACGAGCAGTACTTC.

The chain has TRBV15 and TRBJ2-4; TRBD2 aligns across 10 bases. The CDR3 extends over 12 amino acids. Germline-derived CDR1 and CDR2 are LNHNV and YYDKDF (reference sequence). V was clipped by 8 bases and J by 8 bases; unmatched bases: 3. The CDR3 sequence is CATSSGGDIQYF. The CDR3 DNA is TGTGCCACCTCTAGCGGGGGAGACATTCAGTACTTC.

V gene TRBV28 combines with J gene TRBJ2-1; perhaps TRBD1 as D (6 bases). This CDR3 region has 12 residues. V was clipped by 4 bases and J by 9 bases, with 10 bases between them. Germline CDR1 and CDR2: MDHEN and SYDVKM. CDR3 bases: TGTGCCAGCAGTTGGCTACAGGGTGAGCAGTTCTTC. Translating it yields CASSWLQGEQFF.

The chain joins TRBV5-1 to TRBJ2-3, with no clear D. The germline V gene encodes CDR1 SGHRS and CDR2 YFSETQ. This CDR3 region has 14 residues. V was cut by 0 bases and J by 2 bases, with 7 bases left in between. The CDR3 reads CASSLEPHTDTQYF. The CDR3 bases are TGCGCCAGCAGCTTGGAACCCCACACAGATACGCAGTATTTT.